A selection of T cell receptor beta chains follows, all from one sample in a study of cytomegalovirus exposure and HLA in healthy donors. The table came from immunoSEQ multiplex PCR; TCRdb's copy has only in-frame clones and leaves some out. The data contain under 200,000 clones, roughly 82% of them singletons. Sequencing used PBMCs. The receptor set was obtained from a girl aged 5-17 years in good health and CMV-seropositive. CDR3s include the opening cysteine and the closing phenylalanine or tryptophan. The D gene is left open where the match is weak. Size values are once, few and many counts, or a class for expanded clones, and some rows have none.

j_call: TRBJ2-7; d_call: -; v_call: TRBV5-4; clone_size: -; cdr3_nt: TGTGCCAGCAGCTTGACGCCAGCCTACGAGCAGTACTTC; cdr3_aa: CASSLTPAYEQYF
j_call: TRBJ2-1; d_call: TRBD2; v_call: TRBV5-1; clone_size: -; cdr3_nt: TGCGCCAGCAGCTCCGGACTAGCGGGAGGGCCGGCCCTCTCCAATGAGCAGTTCTTC; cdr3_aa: CASSSGLAGGPALSNEQFF
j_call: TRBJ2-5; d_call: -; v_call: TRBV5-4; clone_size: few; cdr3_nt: TGTGCCAGCAGCCATCCAGGGCAGGAGACCCAGTACTTC; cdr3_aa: CASSHPGQETQYF
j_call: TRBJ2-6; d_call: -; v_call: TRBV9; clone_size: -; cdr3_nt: TGTGCCAGCAGCTCCCCCAGGGCCAACGTCCTGACTTTC; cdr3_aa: CASSSPRANVLTF
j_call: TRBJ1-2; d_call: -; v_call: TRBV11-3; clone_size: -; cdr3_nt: TGTGCCAGCAGCTTAGGGACGAACAGGGCGGGCTATGGCTACACCTTC; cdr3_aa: CASSLGTNRAGYGYTF
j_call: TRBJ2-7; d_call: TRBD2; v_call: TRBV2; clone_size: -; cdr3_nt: TGTGCCAGCAGCCCCCGAGGAGGAGCGGGAGCCTCCTACGAGCAGTACTTC; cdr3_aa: CASSPRGGAGASYEQYF
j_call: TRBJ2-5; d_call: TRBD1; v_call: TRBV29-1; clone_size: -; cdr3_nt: TGCAGCGTGACAAGGACAGGGGCTAGGGAGACCCAGTACTTC; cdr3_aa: CSVTRTGARETQYF
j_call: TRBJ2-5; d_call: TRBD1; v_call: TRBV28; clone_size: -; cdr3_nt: TGTGCCAGCAGTCCGGGACAGATGCAAGAGACCCAGTACTTC; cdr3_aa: CASSPGQMQETQYF
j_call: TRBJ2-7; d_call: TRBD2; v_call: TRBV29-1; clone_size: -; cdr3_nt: TGCAGCGTTGAAGCTTTCGGGGGGGACGAGCAGTACTTC; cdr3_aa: CSVEAFGGDEQYF
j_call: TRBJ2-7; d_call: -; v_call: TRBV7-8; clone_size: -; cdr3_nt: TGTGCCAGCAGCTTACCCCCGGGACACCAGTCCTACGAGCAGTACTTC; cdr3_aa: CASSLPPGHQSYEQYF
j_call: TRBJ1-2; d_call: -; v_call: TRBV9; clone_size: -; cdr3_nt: TGTGCCAGCAGCGTCTCCAGTAATAACTATGGCTACACCTTC; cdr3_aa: CASSVSSNNYGYTF
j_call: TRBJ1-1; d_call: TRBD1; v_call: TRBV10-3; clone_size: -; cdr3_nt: TGTGCCATCAGCTCACCCAACAGGGGCACTGAAGCTTTCTTT; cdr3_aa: CAISSPNRGTEAFF
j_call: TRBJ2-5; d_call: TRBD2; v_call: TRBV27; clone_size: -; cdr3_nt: TGTGCCAGCAGGGCCCTAGCGGGGGCTGGAGAGACCCAGTACTTC; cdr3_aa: CASRALAGAGETQYF
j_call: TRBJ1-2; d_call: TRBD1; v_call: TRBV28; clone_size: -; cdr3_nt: TGTGCCAGCAGTTCCGGGACAGGGGGTGGCTACACCTTC; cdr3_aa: CASSSGTGGGYTF
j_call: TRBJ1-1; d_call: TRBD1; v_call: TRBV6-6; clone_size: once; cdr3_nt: TGTGCCAGCTCAGTGACACCGACAGGGCTCACTGAAGCTTTCTTT; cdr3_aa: CASSVTPTGLTEAFF
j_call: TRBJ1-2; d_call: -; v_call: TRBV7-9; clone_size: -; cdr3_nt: TGTGCCAGCACCCAGGGTAACTATGGCTACACCTTC; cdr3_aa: CASTQGNYGYTF
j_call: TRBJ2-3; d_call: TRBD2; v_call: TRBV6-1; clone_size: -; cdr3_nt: TGTGCCAGCAGTGGGGGACTAGCGGGTCCATTGGATACGCAGTATTTT; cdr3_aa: CASSGGLAGPLDTQYF
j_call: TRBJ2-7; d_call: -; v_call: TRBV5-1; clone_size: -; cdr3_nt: TGCGCCAGCAGCTTGGCCAGGCAGTCCGGACAGACAGACTACGAGCAGTACTTC; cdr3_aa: CASSLARQSGQTDYEQYF